This TCR beta chain was identified in a study of CD8 T cells in ankylosing spondylitis. Study-wide points: Disease-linked clones were found to be CD8+ and relatively rare in peripheral blood. The study looked at matched synovial fluid samples from ankylosing spondylitis patients. Disease-linked clones were reported to be significantly enriched there. The study identified a TCR beta motif of several highly homologous variants that appeared characteristic of ankylosing spondylitis blood. Certain motif variants had earlier been reported in reactive arthritis synovial fluid and blood.

This clonotype was counted ten times or more. Its antigen is still unknown. This CDR3 contains 14 residues. CDR1 and CDR2 (germline): MNHEY, SVGEGT. Between the trimmed V and J ends, which lost 0 bases and 9 bases, there was a span of 12 bases. TCRdb reanalysed the 5' RACE reads using MiXCR and keeps one entry per CDR3 protein. In the table there are 200,000 to 250,000 distinct CDR3 sequences, roughly 10% of which are singletons. Sequencing used blood, either unsorted or a sorted T cell fraction (not recorded which). The chain employs TRBV6-2 or TRBV6-3 and TRBJ2-1; possibly TRBD1 or TRBD2 for D (5 bases each). The TCR comes from a male donor with ankylosing spondylitis or in good health (not recorded which). The CDR3 sequence: CASSYSGVPGEQFF. The CDR3 DNA reads as TGTGCCAGCAGTTACTCGGGGGTCCCCGGTGAGCAGTTCTTC.